Described below is a single T cell receptor beta chain sequence and its context. Its matching antigen is unknown. The entry originates in a study of shared clonotypes between healthy human individuals. Assay: immunoSEQ multiplex PCR; the TCRdb copy retains only in-frame clones and omits some. Among hundreds of thousands of clones, around 67% were seen once, and the ten largest hold 1.5% to 2%. Findings of the study overall: It was the non-shared clonotypes that had lower generation probabilities than clonotypes shared by all four donors.

The V and J ends lost 6 bases and 10 bases, in that order; junction bases with no gene match: 7. The germline CDR1 and CDR2 sequences are MNHNY and SVGAGI (reference sequence). The CDR3 length is 13 residues. This chain connects TRBV6-6 to TRBJ1-3, with 9 nucleotides matching TRBD1. The clonotype was recovered from a young woman in good health. The material sequenced was memory CD4+ T cells sorted from blood. The subset denotes: CD45RA-negative fraction. In nucleotides, the CDR3 is TGTGCCAGCAGACCGGGACAGGGAATTACCATATATTTT. It specifies CASRPGQGITIYF.